The T cell receptor beta chain under discussion was sequenced for a study of identical twins. Study-level points and caveats: Invariant MAIT and iNKT cells are populations that could partly confound zero-insertion analyses. Where beta out-of-frame sequences were concerned, excess twin sharing was weaker.

J was trimmed by 6 bases and V by 3 bases; bases with no gene match: 1. CDR3 length: 14 amino acids. Per the germline V gene, CDR1 is MGHRA and CDR2 is YSYEKL. A remark on this clonotype: Its antigen remains unknown.

All donors comprised healthy Caucasians. Unique molecular identifiers were in the cDNA, with template-switch universal primer binding. TCRdb reprocessed the 5' RACE reads via MiXCR and lists one record per CDR3 protein. The table includes about 330,000 distinct CDR3 sequences, 12% detected once. This sample was shared with a second study, whose subject was yellow fever vaccine responses in identical twins.

The chain is built from TRBV4-1 and TRBJ2-1; 11 bases match TRBD1. This TCR derives from a woman aged 18-35 years in good health. The sequenced material came from CD8+ T cells sorted from blood. The CDR3 sequence: CASSQDRGPNEQFF. The CDR3, as DNA: TGCGCCAGCAGCCAGGACAGGGGGCCCAATGAGCAGTTCTTC.